This T cell receptor beta chain originates from a study of human T cells and chemical hapten exposure. Study background: Mostly female, the patients presented with alopecia areata, totalis or universalis.

Described time point: pre-sensitization, week 0. The treatment was: therapeutic diphenylcyclopropenone sensitization with weekly scalp DPC. This clonotype was detected many times. As yet, its antigen is unknown. General study findings and limits: Significantly greater numbers of large CDR3 similarity clusters came from expanded TCRs than from controls.

In the authors' workflow: Counting gave a median of 95,638 TCRs per sample, with values ranging from about 20,000 to 750,000. TCRdb re-called the RACE reads with MiXCR, one entry per CDR3 protein. TCRdb's processing, not the authors', yielded these V and J calls. The sample lists about 110,000 distinct CDR3 sequences, about 12% occurring once. This TCR came from a woman aged 45-59 years with alopecia areata. Some clones in this sample may be carry-over from other donors' samples. Sequences were derived from whole blood, sampled in connection with sensitization to the hapten diphenylcyclopropenone (DPC).

DNA of the CDR3: TGTGCCAGCAGTATGACAGAGAACACTGAAGCTTTCTTT. It translates to CASSMTENTEAFF. The rearrangement joins TRBV6-6 to TRBJ1-1, with D possibly being TRBD1 (5 bases). Germline CDR1 MNHNY, CDR2 SVGAGI (reference sequence). The CDR3 extends over 13 amino acids. Between the trimmed V and J ends, which lost 5 bases and 1 base, there was a span of 8 bases.